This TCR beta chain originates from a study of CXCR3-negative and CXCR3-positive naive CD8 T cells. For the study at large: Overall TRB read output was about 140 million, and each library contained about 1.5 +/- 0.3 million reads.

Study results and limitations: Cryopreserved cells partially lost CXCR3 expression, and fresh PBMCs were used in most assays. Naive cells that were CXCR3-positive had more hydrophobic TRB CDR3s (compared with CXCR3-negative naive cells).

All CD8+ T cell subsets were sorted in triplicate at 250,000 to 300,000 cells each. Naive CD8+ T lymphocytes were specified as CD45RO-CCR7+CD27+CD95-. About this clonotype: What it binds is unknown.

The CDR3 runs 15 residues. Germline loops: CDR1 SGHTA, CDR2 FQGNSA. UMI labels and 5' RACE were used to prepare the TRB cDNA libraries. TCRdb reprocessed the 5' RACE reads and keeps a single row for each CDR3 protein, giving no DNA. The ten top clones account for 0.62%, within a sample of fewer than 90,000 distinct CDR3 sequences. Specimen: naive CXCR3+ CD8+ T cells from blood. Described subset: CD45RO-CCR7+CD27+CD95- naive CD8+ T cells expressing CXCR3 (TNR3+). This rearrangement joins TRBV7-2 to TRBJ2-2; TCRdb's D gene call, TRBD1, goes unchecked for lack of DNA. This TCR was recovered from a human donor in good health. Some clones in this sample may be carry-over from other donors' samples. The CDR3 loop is CASSPGTGSPGELFF. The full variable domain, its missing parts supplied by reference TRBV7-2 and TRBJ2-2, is GAGVSQSPSNKVTEKGKDVELRCDPISGHTALYWYRQSLGQGLEFLIYFQGNSAPDKSGLPSDRFSAERTGGSVSTLTIQRTQQEDSAVYLCASSPGTGSPGELFFGEGSRLTVL.